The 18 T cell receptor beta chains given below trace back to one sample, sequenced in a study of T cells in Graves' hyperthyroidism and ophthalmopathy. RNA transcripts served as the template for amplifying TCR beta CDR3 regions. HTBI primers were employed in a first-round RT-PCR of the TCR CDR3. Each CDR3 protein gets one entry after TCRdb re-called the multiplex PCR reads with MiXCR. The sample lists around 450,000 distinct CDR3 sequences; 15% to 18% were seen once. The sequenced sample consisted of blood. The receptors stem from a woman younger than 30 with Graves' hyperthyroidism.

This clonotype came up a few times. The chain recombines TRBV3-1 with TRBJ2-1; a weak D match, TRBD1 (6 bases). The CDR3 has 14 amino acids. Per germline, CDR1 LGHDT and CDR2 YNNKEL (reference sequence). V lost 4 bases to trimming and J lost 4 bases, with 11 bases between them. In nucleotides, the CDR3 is TGTGCCAGCAGCCCCTTCGGACAGTACAATGAGCAGTTCTTC. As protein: CASSPFGQYNEQFF.

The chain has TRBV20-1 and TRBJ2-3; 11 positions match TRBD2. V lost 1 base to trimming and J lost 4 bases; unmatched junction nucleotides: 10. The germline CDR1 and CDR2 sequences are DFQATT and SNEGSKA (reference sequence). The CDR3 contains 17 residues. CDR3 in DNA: TGCAGTGCTAGAGGTCCGGGTCTAGCGGGGGGCGCAGATACGCAGTATTTT. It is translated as CSARGPGLAGGADTQYF.

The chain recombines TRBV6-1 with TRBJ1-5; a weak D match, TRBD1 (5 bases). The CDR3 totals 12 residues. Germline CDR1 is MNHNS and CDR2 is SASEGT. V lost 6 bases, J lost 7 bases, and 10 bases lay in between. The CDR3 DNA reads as TGTGCCAGCAGGTACACAGGCCAGCCCCAGCATTTT. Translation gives CASRYTGQPQHF.

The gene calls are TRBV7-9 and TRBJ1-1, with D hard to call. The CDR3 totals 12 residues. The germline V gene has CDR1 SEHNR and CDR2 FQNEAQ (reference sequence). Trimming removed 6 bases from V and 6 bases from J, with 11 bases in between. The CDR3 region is CASRLGEAEAFF. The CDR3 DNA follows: TGTGCCAGCAGATTGGGTGAGGCTGAAGCTTTCTTT.

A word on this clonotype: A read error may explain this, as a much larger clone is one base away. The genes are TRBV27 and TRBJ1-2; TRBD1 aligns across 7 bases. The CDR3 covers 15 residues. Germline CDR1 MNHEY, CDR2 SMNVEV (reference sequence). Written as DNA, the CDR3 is TGTGCCAGCAGTCCGCGACAGGGTCAACTCTATGGCCACACCTTC. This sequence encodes CASSPRQGQLYGHTF.

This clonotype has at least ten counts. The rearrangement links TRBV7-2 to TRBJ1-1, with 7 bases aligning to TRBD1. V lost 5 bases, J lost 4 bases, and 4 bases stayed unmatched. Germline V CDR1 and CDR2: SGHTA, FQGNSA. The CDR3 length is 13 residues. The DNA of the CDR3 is TGTGCCAGCAGCGAAAGACAGGGCACTGAAGCTTTCTTT. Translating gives CASSERQGTEAFF. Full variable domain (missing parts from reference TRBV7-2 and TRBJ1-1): GAGVSQSPSNKVTEKGKDVELRCDPISGHTALYWYRQSLGQGLEFLIYFQGNSAPDKSGLPSDRFSAERTGGSVSTLTIQRTQQEDSAVYLCASSERQGTEAFFGQGTRLTVV.

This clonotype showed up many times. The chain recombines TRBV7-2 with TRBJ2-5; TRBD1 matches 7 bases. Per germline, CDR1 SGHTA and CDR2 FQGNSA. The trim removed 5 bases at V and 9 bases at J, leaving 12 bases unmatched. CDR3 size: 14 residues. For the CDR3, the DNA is TGTGCCAGCAGCCCGACAGGGCCAGCGACGGCCCAGTACTTC. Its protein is CASSPTGPATAQYF. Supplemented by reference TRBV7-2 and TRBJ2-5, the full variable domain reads GAGVSQSPSNKVTEKGKDVELRCDPISGHTALYWYRQSLGQGLEFLIYFQGNSAPDKSGLPSDRFSAERTGGSVSTLTIQRTQQEDSAVYLCASSPTGPATAQYFGPGTRLLVL.

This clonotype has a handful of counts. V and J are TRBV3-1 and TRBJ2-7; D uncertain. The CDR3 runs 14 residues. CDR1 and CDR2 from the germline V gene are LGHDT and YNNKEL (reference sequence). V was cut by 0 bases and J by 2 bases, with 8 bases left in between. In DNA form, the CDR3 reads TGTGCCAGCAGCCAAGAAAGGGTAACCTACGAGCAGTACTTC. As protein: CASSQERVTYEQYF.

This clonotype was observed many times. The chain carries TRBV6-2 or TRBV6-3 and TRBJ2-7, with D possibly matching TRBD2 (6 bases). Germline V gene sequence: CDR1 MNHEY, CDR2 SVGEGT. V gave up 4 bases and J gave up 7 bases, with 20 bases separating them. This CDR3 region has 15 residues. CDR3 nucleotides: TGTGCCAGCAGTTTCACCGGGTCTAAGGCGGGGGAGCAGTACTTC. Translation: CASSFTGSKAGEQYF.

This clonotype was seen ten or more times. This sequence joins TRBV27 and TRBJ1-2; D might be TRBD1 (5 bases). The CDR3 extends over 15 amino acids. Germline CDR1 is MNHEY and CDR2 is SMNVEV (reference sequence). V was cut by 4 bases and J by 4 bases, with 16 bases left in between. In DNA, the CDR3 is TGTGCCAGCAGTTCGAACAGCGTGGGGACCTATGGCTACACCTTC. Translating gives CASSSNSVGTYGYTF.

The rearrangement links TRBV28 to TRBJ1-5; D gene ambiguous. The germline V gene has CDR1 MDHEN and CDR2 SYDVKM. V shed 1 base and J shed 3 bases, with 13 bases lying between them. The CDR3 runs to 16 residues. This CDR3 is CASSLLSSQNNQPQHF. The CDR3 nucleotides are TGTGCCAGCAGTTTATTGTCGAGTCAGAACAATCAGCCCCAGCATTTT.

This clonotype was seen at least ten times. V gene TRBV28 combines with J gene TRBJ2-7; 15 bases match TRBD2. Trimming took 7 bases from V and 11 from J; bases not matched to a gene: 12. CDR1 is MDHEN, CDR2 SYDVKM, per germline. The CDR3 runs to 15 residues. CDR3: CASTEGTSGRPQEYF. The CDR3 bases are TGTGCCAGCACCGAGGGGACTAGCGGGAGGCCCCAGGAGTACTTC.

CDR3: CASSLAGFGDTQYF. Written as DNA, the CDR3 is TGCGCCAGCAGCTTGGCCGGGTTTGGAGATACGCAGTATTTT. The chain carries TRBV5-1 and TRBJ2-3, with D unclear. The CDR3 runs to 14 residues. V dropped 0 bases and J dropped 5 bases, with 10 bases sitting between them. Germline V CDR1 and CDR2: SGHRS, YFSETQ.

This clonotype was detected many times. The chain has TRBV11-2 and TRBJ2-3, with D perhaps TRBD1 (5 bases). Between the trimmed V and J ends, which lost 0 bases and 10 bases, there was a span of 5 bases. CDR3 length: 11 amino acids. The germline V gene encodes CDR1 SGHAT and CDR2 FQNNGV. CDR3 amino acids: CASSLEGAQYF. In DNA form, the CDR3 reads TGTGCCAGCAGCTTAGAAGGGGCGCAGTATTTT.

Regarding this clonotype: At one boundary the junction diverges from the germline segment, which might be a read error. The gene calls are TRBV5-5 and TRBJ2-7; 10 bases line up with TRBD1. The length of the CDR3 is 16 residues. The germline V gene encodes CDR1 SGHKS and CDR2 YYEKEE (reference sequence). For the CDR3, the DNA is TGTGCCGGCAGCTTGTTATCCGGGACAGGGGCCCACGAGCAGTACTTC. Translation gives CAGSLLSGTGAHEQYF.

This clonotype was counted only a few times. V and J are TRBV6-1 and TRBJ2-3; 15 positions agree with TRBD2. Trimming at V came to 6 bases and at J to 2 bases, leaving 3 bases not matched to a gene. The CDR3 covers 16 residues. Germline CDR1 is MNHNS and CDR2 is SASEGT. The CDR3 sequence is CASRRTSGRATDTQYF. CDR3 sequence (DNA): TGTGCCAGCAGGCGGACTAGCGGGAGGGCCACAGATACGCAGTATTTT.

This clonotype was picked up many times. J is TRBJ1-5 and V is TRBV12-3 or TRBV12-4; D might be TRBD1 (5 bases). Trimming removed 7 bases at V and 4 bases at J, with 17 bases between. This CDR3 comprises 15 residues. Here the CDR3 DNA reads TGTGCCAGCACCAATCGGGGCAGCCAGAATCAGCCCCAGCATTTT. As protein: CASTNRGSQNQPQHF.

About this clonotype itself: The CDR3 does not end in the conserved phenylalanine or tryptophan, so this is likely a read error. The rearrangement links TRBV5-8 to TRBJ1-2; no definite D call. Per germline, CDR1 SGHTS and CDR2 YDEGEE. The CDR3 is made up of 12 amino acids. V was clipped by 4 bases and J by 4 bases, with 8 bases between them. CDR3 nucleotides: TGTGCCAGCAGCCAAGAGGGCTATGGCTACACCCTC. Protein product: CASSQEGYGYTL.